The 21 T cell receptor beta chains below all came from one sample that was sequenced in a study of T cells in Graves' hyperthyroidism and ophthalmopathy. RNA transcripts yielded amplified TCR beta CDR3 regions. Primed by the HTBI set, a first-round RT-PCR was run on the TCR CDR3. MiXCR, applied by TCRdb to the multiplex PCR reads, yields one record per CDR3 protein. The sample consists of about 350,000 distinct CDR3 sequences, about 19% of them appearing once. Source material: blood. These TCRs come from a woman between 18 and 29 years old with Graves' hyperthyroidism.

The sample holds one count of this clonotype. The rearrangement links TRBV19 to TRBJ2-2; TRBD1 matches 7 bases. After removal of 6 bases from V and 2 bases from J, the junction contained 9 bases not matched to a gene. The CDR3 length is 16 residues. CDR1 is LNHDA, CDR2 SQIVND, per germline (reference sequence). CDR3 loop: CASRNLDRLNTGELFF. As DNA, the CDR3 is TGTGCCAGTAGGAACTTGGACAGGCTAAACACCGGGGAGCTGTTTTTT.

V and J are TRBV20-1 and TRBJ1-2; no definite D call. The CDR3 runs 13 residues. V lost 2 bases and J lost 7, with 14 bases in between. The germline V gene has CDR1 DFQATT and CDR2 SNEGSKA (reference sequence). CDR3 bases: TGCAGTGCTAGACAAGACCTGGGTGGTGGCTACACCTTC. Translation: CSARQDLGGGYTF.

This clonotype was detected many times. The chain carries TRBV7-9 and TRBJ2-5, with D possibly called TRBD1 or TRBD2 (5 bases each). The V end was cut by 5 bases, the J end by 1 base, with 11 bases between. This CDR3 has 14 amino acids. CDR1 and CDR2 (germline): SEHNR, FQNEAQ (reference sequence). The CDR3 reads CASSHGAGQETQYF. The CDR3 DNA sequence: TGTGCCAGCAGCCACGGGGCAGGCCAAGAGACCCAGTACTTC.

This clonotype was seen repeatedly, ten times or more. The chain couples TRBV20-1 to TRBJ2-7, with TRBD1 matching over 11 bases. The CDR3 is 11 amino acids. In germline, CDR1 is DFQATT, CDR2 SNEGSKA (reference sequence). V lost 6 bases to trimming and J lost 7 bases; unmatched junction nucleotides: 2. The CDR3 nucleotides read TGCAGTGCGGACAGGGGGCAGGAGCAGTACTTC. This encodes CSADRGQEQYF.

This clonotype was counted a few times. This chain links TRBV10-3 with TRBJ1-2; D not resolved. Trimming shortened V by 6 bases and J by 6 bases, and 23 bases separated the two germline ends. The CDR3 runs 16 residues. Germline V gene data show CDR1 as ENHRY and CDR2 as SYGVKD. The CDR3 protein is CAISPTPAPPQNGYTF. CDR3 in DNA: TGTGCCATCAGCCCAACACCCGCGCCGCCCCAAAATGGCTACACCTTC.

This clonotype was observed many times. CDR3 sequence: CACSGELITEAFF. CDR3 in DNA: TGTGCCTGTTCGGGGGAGCTCATAACTGAAGCTTTCTTT. The J gene is TRBJ1-1, the V gene TRBV30; tentatively, D is TRBD1 (5 bases). Trimming took 6 bases from V and 5 from J, leaving 16 bases between them. The CDR3 contains 13 residues. Germline V lookup: CDR1 GTSNPN, CDR2 SVGIG (reference sequence). Full variable domain (outside the CDR3, taken from reference TRBV30 and TRBJ1-1): SQTIHQWPATLVQPVGSPLSLECTVEGTSNPNLYWYRQAAGRGLQLLFYSVGIGQISSEVPQNLSASRPQDRQFILSSKKLLLSDSGFYLCACSGELITEAFFGQGTRLTVV.

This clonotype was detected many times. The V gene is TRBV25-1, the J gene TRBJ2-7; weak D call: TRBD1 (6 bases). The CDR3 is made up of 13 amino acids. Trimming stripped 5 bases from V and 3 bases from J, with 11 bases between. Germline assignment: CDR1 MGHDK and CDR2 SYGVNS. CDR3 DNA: TGTGCCAGCAGTAGGACAGCTTACTACGAGCAGTACTTC. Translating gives CASSRTAYYEQYF.

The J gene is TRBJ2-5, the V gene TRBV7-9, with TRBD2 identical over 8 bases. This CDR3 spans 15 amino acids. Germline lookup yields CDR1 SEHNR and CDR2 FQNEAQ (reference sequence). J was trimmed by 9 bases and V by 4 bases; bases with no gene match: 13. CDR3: CASSSGLTRGGAQYF. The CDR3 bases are TGTGCCAGCAGCTCCGGACTGACCCGGGGGGGGGCCCAGTACTTC.

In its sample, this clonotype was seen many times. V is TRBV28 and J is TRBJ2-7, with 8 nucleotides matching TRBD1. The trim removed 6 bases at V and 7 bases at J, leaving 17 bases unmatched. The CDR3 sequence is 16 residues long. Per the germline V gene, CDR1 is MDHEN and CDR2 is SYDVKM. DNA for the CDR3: TGTGCCAGCAGGGGGGAAAGGACAGGGCGTTTTTTTGAGCAGTACTTC. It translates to CASRGERTGRFFEQYF.

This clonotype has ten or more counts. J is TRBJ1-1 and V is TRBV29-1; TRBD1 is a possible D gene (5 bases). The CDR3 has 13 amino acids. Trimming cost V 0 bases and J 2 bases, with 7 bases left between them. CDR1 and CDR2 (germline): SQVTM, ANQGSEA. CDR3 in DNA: TGCAGCGTTGAAGAACAGGCAAACACTGAAGCTTTCTTT. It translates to CSVEEQANTEAFF.

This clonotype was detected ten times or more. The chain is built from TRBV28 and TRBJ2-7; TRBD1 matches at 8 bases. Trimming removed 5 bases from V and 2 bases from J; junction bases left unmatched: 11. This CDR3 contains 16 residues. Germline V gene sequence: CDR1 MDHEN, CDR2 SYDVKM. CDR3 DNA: TGTGCCAGCAGTACCCCGACAGGGGAAAGCGCCTACGAGCAGTACTTC. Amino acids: CASSTPTGESAYEQYF.

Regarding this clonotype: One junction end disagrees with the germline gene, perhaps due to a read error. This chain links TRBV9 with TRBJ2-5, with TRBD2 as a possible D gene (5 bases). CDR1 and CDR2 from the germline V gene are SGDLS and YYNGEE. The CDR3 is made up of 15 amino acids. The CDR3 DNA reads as TGTGCCAGCATCCAAGAAACTCCGGGATGGGAGACCCGGTACTTC. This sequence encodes CASIQETPGWETRYF. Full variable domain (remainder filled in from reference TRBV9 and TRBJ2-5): DSGVTQTPKHLITATGQRVTLRCSPRSGDLSVYWYQQSLDQGLQFLIQYYNGEERAKGNILERFSAQQFPDLHSELNLSSLELGDSALYFCASIQETPGWETRYFGPGTRLLVL.

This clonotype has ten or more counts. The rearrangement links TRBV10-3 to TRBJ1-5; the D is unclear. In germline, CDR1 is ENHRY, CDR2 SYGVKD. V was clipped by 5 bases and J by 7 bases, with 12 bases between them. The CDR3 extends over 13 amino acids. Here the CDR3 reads CAISHRSNQPQHF. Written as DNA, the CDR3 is TGTGCCATCAGTCACCGGTCAAACCAGCCCCAGCATTTT.

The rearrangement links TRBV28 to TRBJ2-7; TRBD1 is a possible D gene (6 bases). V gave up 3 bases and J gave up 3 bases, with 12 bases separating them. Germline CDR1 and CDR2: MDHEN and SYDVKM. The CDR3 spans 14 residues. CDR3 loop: CASSLTGNDYEQYF. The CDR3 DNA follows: TGTGCCAGCAGTTTGACAGGAAACGACTACGAGCAGTACTTC.

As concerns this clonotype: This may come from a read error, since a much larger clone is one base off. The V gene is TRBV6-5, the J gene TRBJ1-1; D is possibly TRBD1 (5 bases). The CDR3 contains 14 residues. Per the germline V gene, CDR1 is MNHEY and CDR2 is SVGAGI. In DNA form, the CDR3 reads TGTGCCAGCAGTTATCGGCCCCCGGGGACTGAAGCTCTCTTT. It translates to CASSYRPPGTEALF.

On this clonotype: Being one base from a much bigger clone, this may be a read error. The CDR3 nucleotides are TGTGCCAGCAGCTTAGGTTTCAGGCTCCACGAGCAGTACTTC. Encoded protein: CASSLGFRLHEQYF. V usage is TRBV7-9 and J usage is TRBJ2-7; D is unclear. This CDR3 has 14 amino acids. The germline V gene has CDR1 SEHNR and CDR2 FQNEAQ (reference sequence). The V end was cut by 1 base, the J end by 5 bases, with 12 bases between.

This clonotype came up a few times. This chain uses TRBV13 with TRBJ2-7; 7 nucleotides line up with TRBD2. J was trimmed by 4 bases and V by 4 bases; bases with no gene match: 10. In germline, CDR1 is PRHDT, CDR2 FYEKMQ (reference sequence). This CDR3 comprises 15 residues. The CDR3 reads CASSSTAQGGYEQYF. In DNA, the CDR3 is TGTGCCAGCAGCTCCACTGCCCAGGGAGGGTACGAGCAGTACTTC.

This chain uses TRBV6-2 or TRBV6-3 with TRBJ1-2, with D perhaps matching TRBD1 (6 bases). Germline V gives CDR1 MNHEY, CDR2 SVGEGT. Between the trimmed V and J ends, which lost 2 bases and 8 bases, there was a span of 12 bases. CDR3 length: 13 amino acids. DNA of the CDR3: TGTGCCAGCAGTTACAACAGGGCTCGAGGCTACACCTTC. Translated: CASSYNRARGYTF.

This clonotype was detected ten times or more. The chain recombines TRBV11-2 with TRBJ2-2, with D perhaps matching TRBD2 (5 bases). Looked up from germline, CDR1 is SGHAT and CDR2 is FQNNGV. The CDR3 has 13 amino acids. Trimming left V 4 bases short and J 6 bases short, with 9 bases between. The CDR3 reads CASSSGSSGELFF. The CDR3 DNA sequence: TGTGCCAGCAGCTCGGGGTCCTCCGGGGAGCTGTTTTTT.

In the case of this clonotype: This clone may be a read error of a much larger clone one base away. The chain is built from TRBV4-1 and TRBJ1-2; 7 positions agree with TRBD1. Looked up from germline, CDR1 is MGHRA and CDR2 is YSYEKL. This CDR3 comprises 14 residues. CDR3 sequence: CASGHPIDRDGYTF. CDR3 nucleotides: TGCGCCAGCGGCCACCCTATCGACAGGGACGGCTACACCTTC.

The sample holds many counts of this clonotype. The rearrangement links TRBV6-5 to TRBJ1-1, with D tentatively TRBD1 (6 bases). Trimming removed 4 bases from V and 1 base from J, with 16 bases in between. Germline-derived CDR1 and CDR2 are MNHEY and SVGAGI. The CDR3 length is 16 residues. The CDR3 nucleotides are TGTGCCAGCAGTTCTACAGGGTTTGTGGAGAACACTGAAGCTTTCTTT. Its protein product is CASSSTGFVENTEAFF.